This TCR beta chain was found in a study of cytomegalovirus exposure and HLA in healthy donors. Whole-study results and caveats: A later analysis found most CMV-associated TCR beta chains apparently HLA-restricted. With high specificity and sensitivity, the classifier reportedly diagnosed cytomegalovirus status.

60 Vbeta and 13 Jbeta primers were used in PCR. Method: immunoSEQ multiplex PCR; TCRdb's copy keeps in-frame clones and lacks some. Here the sample spans about 190,000 clones, 77% being singletons. As to this clone: Its cognate antigen is unknown.

Between the trimmed V and J ends, which lost 7 bases and 8 bases, there was a span of 22 bases. Germline V gene lookup returns CDR1 SGDLS and CDR2 YYNGEE. The CDR3 has 15 amino acids. The sequence was obtained from a woman in her twenties or thirties in good health and CMV-seropositive. J is TRBJ2-1 and V is TRBV9; a possible D gene is TRBD2 (5 bases). Sequenced input: PBMCs. This CDR3 reads CASSVIAAGVDEQFF. Written as DNA, the CDR3 is TGTGCCAGCTCGGTCATTGCGGCGGGTGTGGATGAGCAGTTCTTC.